This T cell receptor beta chain came from a study of T-cell memory formation after mild COVID-19. This clonotype was seen more than once but under ten times. The antigen remains unidentified. Notes on the study in general: SARS-CoV-2 specificity was not confirmed for second-wave clones peaking on day 37. Clones that contracted from day 15 to 85 had balanced CD4/CD8; later expanders were CD4+ biased.

Germline CDR1 MGHDK, CDR2 SYGVNS. The V gene end was trimmed by 6 bases and the J gene end by 4 bases; junction bases not matched to a gene: 9. This CDR3 comprises 15 residues. UMIs and sample barcodes were carried by the TCR alpha and TCR beta cDNA libraries that 5'RACE produced using constant-segment primers. MiXCR, applied by TCRdb to the 5' RACE reads, yields one record per CDR3 protein. Of about 190,000 distinct CDR3 sequences in the sample, roughly a fifth are singletons; the top ten hold 23%. Sequenced material: PBMCs or a T cell subset sorted from them (not recorded which). The receptor was derived from an adult woman who had mild COVID-19 (a few samples of this study predate the infection). Cell type and time point are not known. This chain connects TRBV25-1 to TRBJ1-5, with 7 bases matching TRBD1. CDR3 sequence (DNA): TGTGCCAGCAGCCTTGGACAGGACGCTAATCAGCCCCAGCATTTT. Residues: CASSLGQDANQPQHF.